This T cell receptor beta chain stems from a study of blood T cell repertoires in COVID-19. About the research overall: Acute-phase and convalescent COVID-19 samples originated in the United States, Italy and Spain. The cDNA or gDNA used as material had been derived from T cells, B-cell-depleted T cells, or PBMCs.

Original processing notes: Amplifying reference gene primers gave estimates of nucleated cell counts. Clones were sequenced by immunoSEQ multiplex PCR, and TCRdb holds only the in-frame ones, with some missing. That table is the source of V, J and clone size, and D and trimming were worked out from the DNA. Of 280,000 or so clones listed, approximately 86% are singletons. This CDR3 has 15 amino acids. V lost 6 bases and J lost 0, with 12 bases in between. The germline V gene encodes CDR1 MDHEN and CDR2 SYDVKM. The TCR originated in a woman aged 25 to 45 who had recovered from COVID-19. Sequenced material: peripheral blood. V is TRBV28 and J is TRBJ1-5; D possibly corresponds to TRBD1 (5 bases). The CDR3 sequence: CASRFRQNSNQPQHF. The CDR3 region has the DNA TGTGCCAGCAGATTTAGACAGAATAGCAATCAGCCCCAGCATTTT.